This T cell receptor beta chain is drawn from a study of cytomegalovirus exposure and HLA in healthy donors. 13 Jbeta primers and 60 Vbeta primers were used for the PCR. Sequencing used immunoSEQ multiplex PCR; TCRdb keeps in-frame clones, though not all of them. The sample has more than 150,000 clones, approximately 79% seen once. The CDR3 has 15 residues. Germline loops: CDR1 LGHNA, CDR2 YNFKEQ. The trim removed 5 bases at V and 1 base at J, leaving 7 bases unmatched. The sequence was obtained from a woman aged 50 to 65 in good health and CMV-seropositive. The specimen sequenced was PBMCs. The chain links TRBV4-2 to TRBJ1-1; 7 bases line up with TRBD1. CDR3 protein: CASSDTQGWNTEAFF. CDR3 nucleotide sequence: TGTGCCAGCAGCGACACACAGGGGTGGAACACTGAAGCTTTCTTT.